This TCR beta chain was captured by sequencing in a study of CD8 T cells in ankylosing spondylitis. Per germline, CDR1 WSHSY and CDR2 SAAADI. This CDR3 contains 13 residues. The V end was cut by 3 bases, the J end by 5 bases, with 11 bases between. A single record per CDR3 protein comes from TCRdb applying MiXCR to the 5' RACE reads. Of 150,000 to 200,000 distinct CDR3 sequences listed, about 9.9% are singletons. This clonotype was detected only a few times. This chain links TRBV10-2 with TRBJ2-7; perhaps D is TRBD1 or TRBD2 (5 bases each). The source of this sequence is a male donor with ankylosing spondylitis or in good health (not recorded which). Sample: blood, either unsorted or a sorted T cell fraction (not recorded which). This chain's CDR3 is CASSELGTNEQYF. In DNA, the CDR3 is TGCGCCAGCAGTGAATTGGGGACCAACGAGCAGTACTTC.